A single sample gave rise to the 11 T cell receptor beta chains below, sequenced in a study of cytomegalovirus exposure and HLA in healthy donors. It was with 60 Vbeta and 13 Jbeta primers that the PCR ran. Produced via immunoSEQ multiplex PCR; TCRdb's table is partial and in-frame only. Here the sample spans around 110,000 clones, around 75% being singletons. Material: PBMCs. These receptors all stem from a young man in good health and CMV-seronegative.

A remark on this clone: A junction end diverges from the germline sequence, so it may reflect a read error. In DNA, the CDR3 is TGTGCCAGCAGTGATGGAGGGGTCTCTGGGGCCAACGGCCTGACTTTC. It translates to CASSDGGVSGANGLTF. The rearrangement links TRBV6-4 to TRBJ2-6; D may be TRBD2 (6 bases). CDR1 is MRHNA, CDR2 SNTAGT, per germline. The CDR3 runs to 16 residues.

The table lists this clone with a count of one. The junction and the germline gene differ at one end; a read error may be behind it. The chain is built from TRBV7-9 and TRBJ2-2; 11 positions agree with TRBD1. The CDR3 runs to 11 residues. From germline, CDR1 is SEHNR and CDR2 FQNEAQ (reference sequence). The CDR3 sequence: CASSLKGQGDF. In DNA form, the CDR3 reads TGTGCCAGCAGCTTAAAGGGACAGGGGGATTTT.

The gene calls are TRBV9 and TRBJ1-5, with 9 bases matching TRBD1. V dropped 3 bases and J dropped 7; count of bases not matched to a gene: 11. CDR3 length equals 16 residues. Germline loops: CDR1 SGDLS, CDR2 YYNGEE. The CDR3 region is CASSAFLRDRAQPQHF. CDR3 nucleotides: TGTGCCAGCAGCGCCTTCCTCCGGGACAGGGCCCAGCCCCAGCATTTT.

The V call is TRBV7-2, the J call TRBJ2-3; 8 nucleotides agree with TRBD1. Germline CDR1 reads SGHTA; CDR2 reads FQGNSA. V shed 5 bases and J 4 bases; nucleotides not matched to a gene: 8. CDR3 length: 15 amino acids. The DNA for the CDR3 is TGTGCCAGCAGCAAGGACAGGGCCAGGGCAGATACGCAGTATTTT. Translating gives CASSKDRARADTQYF.

The gene calls are TRBV28 and TRBJ2-5; 12 bases align to TRBD2. From germline, CDR1 is MDHEN and CDR2 SYDVKM. V gave up 1 base and J gave up 4 bases; unmatched junction bases: 4. The CDR3 has 16 residues. The CDR3: CASSLYPSGGAETQYF. DNA for the CDR3: TGTGCCAGCAGTTTATACCCTAGCGGGGGGGCAGAGACCCAGTACTTC. The entire variable domain, with the rest obtained from reference TRBV28 and TRBJ2-5, is as follows: DVKVTQSSRYLVKRTGEKVFLECVQDMDHENMFWYRQDPGLGLRLIYFSYDVKMKEKGDIPEGYSVSREKKERFSLILESASTNQTSMYLCASSLYPSGGAETQYFGPGTRLLVL.

The chain links TRBV7-6 to TRBJ2-2; the match to TRBD1 covers 7 bases. This CDR3 is built from 15 residues. Trimming took 2 bases from V and 5 from J; bases not matched to a gene: 5. CDR1 and CDR2 from the germline V gene are SGHVS and FNYEAQ. DNA for the CDR3: TGTGCCAGCAGCTTAAAGGGGGCCCGGACCGGGGAGCTGTTTTTT. This sequence encodes CASSLKGARTGELFF.

The V call is TRBV19, the J call TRBJ1-4; possibly TRBD1 for D (5 bases). Trimming left V 7 bases short and J 2 bases short, with 14 bases between. This CDR3 has 15 amino acids. The germline CDR1 and CDR2 sequences are LNHDA and SQIVND (reference sequence). The CDR3: CASNTPGGTNEKLFF. The CDR3 nucleotides read TGTGCCAGTAACACGCCGGGGGGTACTAATGAAAAACTGTTTTTT.

The chain is built from TRBV28 and TRBJ1-4, with TRBD1 as a possible D gene (5 bases). V dropped 1 base and J dropped 2 bases, with 11 bases sitting between them. This CDR3 has 16 residues. Per the germline V gene, CDR1 is MDHEN and CDR2 is SYDVKM. CDR3 bases: TGTGCCAGCAGTTTATTCAGGGTAGGGACTAATGAAAAACTGTTTTTT. Its protein is CASSLFRVGTNEKLFF.

The rearrangement joins TRBV5-4 to TRBJ2-5; D may be TRBD1 (6 bases). With 2 bases removed from V and 0 bases from J, the gap between germline ends came to 11 bases. Per the germline V gene, CDR1 is SGHNT and CDR2 is YYREEE (reference sequence). The CDR3 loop spans 15 amino acids. The CDR3: CASSFGQGNQETQYF. CDR3 in DNA: TGTGCCAGCAGCTTCGGCCAGGGGAACCAAGAGACCCAGTACTTC.

The chain recombines TRBV10-1 with TRBJ1-5; no reliable D call. Germline-derived CDR1 and CDR2 are WNHNN and SYGVQD (reference sequence). V dropped 1 base and J dropped 0 bases, with 13 bases sitting between them. The CDR3 extends over 17 amino acids. The CDR3 coding sequence is TGCGCCAGCAGTGAGTTAAGCACAGTTCCTAGCAATCAGCCCCAGCATTTT. It specifies CASSELSTVPSNQPQHF.

About this clone itself: The junction departs from the called germline gene at one end, perhaps through a read error. J is TRBJ2-4 and V is TRBV6-4; TRBD2 is a possible D gene (6 bases). Germline lookup yields CDR1 MRHNA and CDR2 SNTAGT. CDR3 length: 17 residues. The CDR3 here is CASSDLKPREAKNSQYF. Here the CDR3 DNA reads TGTGCCAGCAGTGACCTAAAGCCAAGGGAGGCCAAAAACAGTCAGTACTTC.